One sample yielded the 14 T cell receptor beta chains listed below, sequenced in a study of shared clonotypes between healthy human individuals (dated by TCRdb to about 2020). Library preparation employed the immunoSEQ multiplex PCR assay. TCRdb mirrors the immuneACCESS table, restricted to in-frame sequences. Some clones are absent from its copies; in checked studies, under half trace to an unresolved V gene, and the reason for the others is unknown. This sample has roughly 1.4 million clones in its table, and about 98.5% of those were observed once. The top ten hold 0.36% of the sample. Sequencing used naive CD4+ T cells sorted from blood. What this sample's cell subset or site label stands for: CD45RA+ positively selected. These receptor sequences come from a man under 40 in good health.

This chain uses TRBV7-2 with TRBJ2-5, with 12 bases fitting TRBD2. V shed 4 bases and J 4 bases; nucleotides not matched to a gene: 4. From germline, CDR1 is SGHTA and CDR2 FQGNSA. The CDR3 contains 15 residues. The CDR3 here is CASSSSGRAAETQYF. The CDR3 DNA sequence: TGTGCCAGCAGCTCTAGCGGGAGGGCCGCAGAGACCCAGTACTTC.

The CDR3: CAISDGTSGYNEQFF. The DNA for the CDR3 is TGTGCCATCAGTGACGGGACTAGCGGTTACAATGAGCAGTTCTTC. The chain carries TRBV10-3 and TRBJ2-1; 11 bases line up with TRBD2. Germline CDR1 ENHRY, CDR2 SYGVKD. The V segment lost 3 bases and the J segment 4 bases; nucleotides outside the gene matches: 2. The length of the CDR3 is 15 residues.

The rearrangement uses TRBV20-1 and TRBJ1-1; tentatively, D is TRBD1 (5 bases). The V end was cut by 2 bases, the J end by 13 bases, with 14 bases between. There are 11 residues in the CDR3. Germline V gene data show CDR1 as DFQATT and CDR2 as SNEGSKA (reference sequence). CDR3 sequence (DNA): TGCAGTGCTAGACGGGGGGGACGAAATTTCTTT. Translating gives CSARRGGRNFF.

Of note for this clone: At one end, the junction sequence differs from germline, possibly due to a read error. The chain uses TRBV7-7 and TRBJ2-2, with 7 bases fitting TRBD1. Germline CDR1 SSHAT, CDR2 FNYEAQ (reference sequence). The CDR3 is 14 amino acids. In DNA form, the CDR3 reads TGTGCTAGCAGCCCAGGGACAGTTGTCGGGGAGCTGTTTTTT. Its protein is CASSPGTVVGELFF.

The J gene is TRBJ1-1, the V gene TRBV11-2; TRBD1 might be the D (5 bases). The CDR3 has 15 amino acids. Germline CDR1 is SGHAT and CDR2 is FQNNGV. V gave up 2 bases and J gave up 5 bases, with 15 bases separating them. CDR3 sequence reads: CASSLIRGEGTEAFF. Here the CDR3 DNA reads TGTGCCAGCAGCTTAATCAGAGGGGAAGGAACTGAAGCTTTCTTT.

The chain links TRBV5-4 to TRBJ2-3; D not certain. CDR3 length: 15 amino acids. In germline, CDR1 is SGHNT, CDR2 YYREEE (reference sequence). Trimming took off 1 base at V and 2 bases at J, with 11 bases between the two ends. This CDR3 reads CASSLQSPNTDTQYF. In DNA, the CDR3 is TGTGCCAGCAGCTTGCAGTCCCCTAACACAGATACGCAGTATTTT.

This chain uses TRBV28 with TRBJ2-4; D may be TRBD2 (6 bases). CDR1 is MDHEN, CDR2 SYDVKM, per germline. V was pared by 7 bases and J by 3 bases, with 13 bases between. The CDR3 extends over 14 amino acids. As DNA, the CDR3 is TGTGCCAGCAAGACGGGACTTGTCAAAAACATTCAGTACTTC. Translation: CASKTGLVKNIQYF.

The rearrangement joins TRBV6-1 to TRBJ2-7; 7 positions agree with TRBD1. This CDR3 is 13 amino acids long. Germline lookup yields CDR1 MNHNS and CDR2 SASEGT. V was clipped by 5 bases and J by 3 bases; unmatched bases: 4. This CDR3 reads CASSIDRDYEQYF. Written as DNA, the CDR3 is TGTGCCAGCAGTATCGACAGGGACTACGAGCAGTACTTC.

The chain is built from TRBV6-5 and TRBJ2-5; D unclear. The CDR3 loop spans 15 amino acids. Germline CDR1 and CDR2: MNHEY and SVGAGI. V shed 6 bases and J shed 5 bases, with 19 bases lying between them. As DNA, the CDR3 is TGTGCCAGCAGCTCCCCTGGGGTTTTGGGGGAGACCCAGTACTTC. Translation: CASSSPGVLGETQYF.

This clone showed up just once. This specimen includes other DNA sequences encoding the same CDR3. The V gene is TRBV9, the J gene TRBJ2-2, with TRBD2 matching 9 bases. Germline V lookup: CDR1 SGDLS, CDR2 YYNGEE. With 2 bases clipped from V and 5 bases from J, the junction kept 4 bases outside the gene matches. This CDR3 region has 15 residues. The CDR3 DNA reads TGTGCCAGCAGCGTGGCGGGAGGGCGGACCGGGGAGCTGTTTTTT. It is translated as CASSVAGGRTGELFF. Using reference TRBV9 and TRBJ2-2 for the parts outside the CDR3, the full variable domain is DSGVTQTPKHLITATGQRVTLRCSPRSGDLSVYWYQQSLDQGLQFLIQYYNGEERAKGNILERFSAQQFPDLHSELNLSSLELGDSALYFCASSVAGGRTGELFFGEGSRLTVL.

This chain's CDR3 is CASSKQGIYEQYF. DNA for the CDR3: TGTGCCAGCAGCAAACAGGGGATCTACGAGCAGTACTTC. This chain joins TRBV7-2 and TRBJ2-7; TRBD1 matches at 7 bases. Germline V gives CDR1 SGHTA, CDR2 FQGNSA. With V trimmed by 5 bases and J by 3 bases, 4 bases remained unmatched. CDR3 length equals 13 residues.

Of note for this clone: A read error may account for a junction end that differs from germline. V gene TRBV14 combines with J gene TRBJ2-3; no reliable D call. CDR1 is SGHDN, CDR2 FVKESK, per germline. CDR3 length: 17 residues. CDR3 in DNA: TGTGCCAGCAGCCAAGAAAAGGCATCGCGGCCCACAGATATGCAGTATTTT. Protein: CASSQEKASRPTDMQYF.

The CDR3 coding sequence is TGTGCCAGCTACCCGGGACTAGCGGCCCTTTACAATGAGCAGTTCTTC. As protein: CASYPGLAALYNEQFF. The chain couples TRBV5-4 to TRBJ2-1, with 11 positions matching TRBD2. Losses at the gene ends were 7 bases for V and 4 bases for J; bases not matched to a gene: 10. Germline CDR1 is SGHNT and CDR2 is YYREEE (reference sequence). The CDR3 length is 16 residues.

The J gene is TRBJ2-5, the V gene TRBV7-8, with a tentative D call TRBD1 (7 bases). The V and J ends lost 5 bases and 2 bases respectively, with 15 bases between them. The CDR3 is 15 amino acids. Germline assignment: CDR1 SGHVS and CDR2 FQNEAQ. In nucleotides, the CDR3 is TGTGCCAGCAGCCCGCAACAGGGGAGGCAAGAGACCCAGTACTTC. Its protein product is CASSPQQGRQETQYF.